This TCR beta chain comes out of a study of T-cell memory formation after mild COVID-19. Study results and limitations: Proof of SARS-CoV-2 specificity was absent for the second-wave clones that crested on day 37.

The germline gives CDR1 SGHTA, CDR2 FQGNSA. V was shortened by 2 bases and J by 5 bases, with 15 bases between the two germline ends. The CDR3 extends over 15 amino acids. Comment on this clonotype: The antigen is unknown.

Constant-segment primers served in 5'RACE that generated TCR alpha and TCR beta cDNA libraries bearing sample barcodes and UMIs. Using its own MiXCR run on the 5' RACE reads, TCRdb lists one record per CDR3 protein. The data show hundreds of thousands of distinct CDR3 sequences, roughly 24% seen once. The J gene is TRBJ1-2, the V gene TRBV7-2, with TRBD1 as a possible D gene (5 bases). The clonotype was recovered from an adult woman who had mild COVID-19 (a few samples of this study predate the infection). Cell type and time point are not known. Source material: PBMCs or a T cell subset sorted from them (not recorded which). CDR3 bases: TGTGCCAGCAGCTTAATAACCGACAGCTTATATGGCTACACCTTC. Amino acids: CASSLITDSLYGYTF.